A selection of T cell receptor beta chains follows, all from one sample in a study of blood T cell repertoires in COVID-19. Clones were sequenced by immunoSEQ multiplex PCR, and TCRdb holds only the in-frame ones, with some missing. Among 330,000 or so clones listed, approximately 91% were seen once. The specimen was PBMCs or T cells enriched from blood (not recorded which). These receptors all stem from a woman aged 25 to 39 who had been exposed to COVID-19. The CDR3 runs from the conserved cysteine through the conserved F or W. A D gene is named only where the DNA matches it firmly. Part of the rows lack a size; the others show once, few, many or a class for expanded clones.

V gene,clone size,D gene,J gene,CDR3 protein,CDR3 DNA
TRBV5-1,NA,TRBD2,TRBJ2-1,CASSSTGLASEQFF,TGCGCCAGCAGCTCTACGGGACTAGCTTCTGAGCAGTTCTTC
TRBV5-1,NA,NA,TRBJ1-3,CASSRVPTSGNTIYF,TGCGCCAGCAGCAGAGTACCCACCTCTGGAAACACCATATATTTT
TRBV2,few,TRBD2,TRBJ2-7,CARGSGSWYEQYF,TGTGCCAGAGGTAGCGGGAGCTGGTACGAGCAGTACTTC
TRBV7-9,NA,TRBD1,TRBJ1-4,CASSFPPGTATNEKLFF,TGTGCCAGCAGCTTCCCGCCCGGGACAGCAACTAATGAAAAACTGTTTTTT
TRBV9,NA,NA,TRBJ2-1,CASSVTGEYSYNEQFF,TGTGCCAGCAGCGTAACGGGGGAGTACTCCTACAATGAGCAGTTCTTC
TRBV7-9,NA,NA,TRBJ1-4,CASSLGDRGNLDENLFF,TGTGCCAGCAGCTTAGGGGACCGGGGGAACCTCGATGAAAATCTGTTTTTT
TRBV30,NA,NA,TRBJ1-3,CAWSVPIRTIASGNTIYF,TGTGCCTGGAGTGTACCGATCCGGACCATAGCGTCTGGAAACACCATATATTTT
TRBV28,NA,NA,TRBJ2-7,CASSSPGGSGYEQYF,TGTGCCAGCAGCTCCCCGGGGGGCTCCGGCTACGAGCAGTACTTC
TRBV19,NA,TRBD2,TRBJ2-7,CASSPLAGARLEQYF,TGTGCCAGTAGTCCATTAGCGGGAGCTCGGCTCGAGCAGTACTTC
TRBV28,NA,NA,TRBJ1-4,CASHHRVRGEKLFF,TGTGCCAGCCACCACAGGGTTAGGGGAGAAAAACTGTTTTTT
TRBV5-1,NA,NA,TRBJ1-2,CASSLDRGFNGYTF,TGCGCCAGCAGCTTGGACCGGGGTTTTAATGGCTACACCTTC
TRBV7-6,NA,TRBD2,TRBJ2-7,CASSSLAGGGYEQYF,TGTGCCAGCAGCTCGTTAGCGGGAGGGGGGTACGAGCAGTACTTC
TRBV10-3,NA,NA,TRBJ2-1,CATSDRESSYNEQFF,TGTGCCACTTCGGACCGGGAATCCTCCTACAATGAGCAGTTCTTC
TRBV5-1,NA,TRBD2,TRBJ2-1,CASSTSPAGDHEQFF,TGCGCCAGCAGTACAAGCCCAGCGGGAGATCATGAGCAGTTCTTC
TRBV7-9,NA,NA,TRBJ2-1,CASSLVDSSYNEQFF,TGTGCCAGCAGCTTAGTGGACAGCTCCTACAATGAGCAGTTCTTC
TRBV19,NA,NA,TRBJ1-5,CASSIASWGGRQPQHF,TGTGCCAGTAGTATAGCCTCTTGGGGGGGACGGCAGCCCCAGCATTTT
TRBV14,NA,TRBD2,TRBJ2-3,CASSQDSGGRAEYTDTQYF,TGTGCCAGCAGCCAAGATTCGGGGGGGAGGGCCGAATACACAGATACGCAGTATTTT
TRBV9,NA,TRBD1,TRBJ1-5,CASSVDGTANQPQHF,TGTGCCAGCAGCGTAGACGGGACAGCGAATCAGCCCCAGCATTTT